The 32 T cell receptor beta chains presented below share a single source sample, sequenced in a study of identical twins. TCRdb reprocessed the 5' RACE reads with MiXCR, giving one entry per CDR3 protein. Of hundreds of thousands of distinct CDR3 sequences in the sample, around an eighth were seen once. These records were also assigned to another study, of yellow fever vaccine responses in identical twins.

The sequencing sample was made of PBMCs. These receptors all stem from a woman aged 18-29 years in good health.

This clonotype appeared a single time. J is TRBJ2-7 and V is TRBV19; 9 bases agree with TRBD1. The length of the CDR3 is 16 residues. Trimming cost V 5 bases and J 8 bases; bases outside gene matches: 16. Germline V gene lookup returns CDR1 LNHDA and CDR2 SQIVND (reference sequence). The CDR3 reads CASSFSFGTGFEKQYF. Written as DNA, the CDR3 is TGTGCCAGTAGTTTCAGCTTTGGGACAGGGTTTGAGAAGCAGTACTTC.

This clonotype was detected a few times. J is TRBJ2-1 and V is TRBV12-3 or TRBV12-4; D gene unclear. V was shortened by 1 base and J by 4 bases, with 8 bases between the two germline ends. The CDR3 length is 14 residues. For the CDR3, the DNA is TGTGCCAGCAGTTTAGTGGGTCAGTACAATGAGCAGTTCTTC. Encoded protein: CASSLVGQYNEQFF.

This clonotype was counted many times. CDR3 in DNA: TGTGCCAGCAGACCGGGCCCCAACACTGAAGCTTTCTTT. Protein: CASRPGPNTEAFF. The chain joins TRBV12-3 or TRBV12-4 to TRBJ1-1; D gene unclear. Trimming stripped 6 bases from V and 2 bases from J, with 10 bases between. This CDR3 has 13 residues.

V is TRBV5-1 and J is TRBJ1-4; 9 nucleotides align to TRBD1. Germline CDR1 reads SGHRS; CDR2 reads YFSETQ. V lost 4 bases, J lost 3 bases, and 10 bases stayed unmatched. CDR3 size: 17 residues. The CDR3 bases are TGCGCCAGCAGCCTCCGGGACAGGGTTCAATCTAATGAAAAACTGTTTTTT. This translates into CASSLRDRVQSNEKLFF.

The chain carries TRBV29-1 and TRBJ1-2; a weak D match, TRBD1 (6 bases). The V end lost 6 bases, the J end lost 0 bases, and 11 bases lay between the germline ends. Germline V CDR1 and CDR2: SQVTM, ANQGSEA. The CDR3 loop spans 13 amino acids. For the CDR3, the DNA is TGCAGCGTCGCGGACAGAGCTAACTATGGCTACACCTTC. Translation: CSVADRANYGYTF.

This clonotype came up many times. The chain links TRBV2 to TRBJ1-6; no reliable D call. The CDR3 consists of 15 residues. V lost 6 bases to trimming and J lost 5 bases, with 14 bases between them. The germline V gene has CDR1 SNHLY and CDR2 FYNNEI. The CDR3 region is CASRKRLGNNSPLHF. CDR3 in DNA: TGTGCCAGCAGGAAGAGATTGGGCAATAATTCACCCCTCCACTTT.

The chain uses TRBV7-6 and TRBJ1-1, with TRBD1 matching 10 bases. Germline V gene data show CDR1 as SGHVS and CDR2 as FNYEAQ. The ends lost 2 bases at V and 7 bases at J; junction bases unmatched: 7. CDR3 length: 15 amino acids. The CDR3 reads CASSLSPGQGIEAFF. CDR3 sequence (DNA): TGTGCCAGCAGCTTATCACCGGGACAGGGGATTGAAGCTTTCTTT.

V is TRBV20-1 and J is TRBJ2-5; possible D gene TRBD2, 6 bases. V was pared by 1 base and J by 1 base, with 25 bases between. Germline V lookup: CDR1 DFQATT, CDR2 SNEGSKA (reference sequence). The length of the CDR3 is 19 residues. The chain's CDR3 is CSARVPPPRLEFLQETQYF. CDR3 nucleotides: TGCAGTGCTAGAGTCCCCCCACCCCGACTAGAGTTTCTCCAAGAGACCCAGTACTTC.

This clonotype was observed many times. The chain has TRBV5-5 and TRBJ2-1; D gene uncertain. This CDR3 is 16 amino acids long. The V gene's germline CDR1 is SGHKS and CDR2 YYEKEE (reference sequence). Deletions cut 4 bases from V and 6 bases from J, with 20 bases between. Here the CDR3 reads CASSLSTPWAVNEQFF. In DNA form, the CDR3 reads TGTGCCAGCAGCCTCTCGACTCCTTGGGCCGTCAATGAGCAGTTCTTC.

This clonotype has ten or more counts. V is TRBV12-3 or TRBV12-4 and J is TRBJ1-4, with no clear D. V dropped 9 bases and J dropped 0 bases, with 17 bases sitting between them. CDR3 length: 16 residues. CDR3 sequence: CASSPGLAATNEKLFF. As DNA, the CDR3 is TGTGCCAGTTCCCCCGGACTGGCGGCAACTAATGAAAAACTGTTTTTT.

This clonotype was recorded a few times. The V call is TRBV10-2, the J call TRBJ2-2; 7 bases fit TRBD2. The V gene end was trimmed by 4 bases and the J gene end by 1 base; junction bases not matched to a gene: 3. CDR3 length: 15 amino acids. Per germline, CDR1 WSHSY and CDR2 SAAADI. In nucleotides, the CDR3 is TGCGCCAGCAGTGTCAAGCGGGGGAACACCGGGGAGCTGTTTTTT. Its protein is CASSVKRGNTGELFF.

This clonotype was counted only a few times. V is TRBV6-2 or TRBV6-3 and J is TRBJ2-2, with no clear D. V was clipped by 0 bases and J by 3 bases, with 5 bases between them. Germline V gene data show CDR1 as MNHEY and CDR2 as SVGEGT. There are 14 residues in the CDR3. CDR3 bases: TGTGCCAGCAGTTACTCTGGCTACACCGGGGAGCTGTTTTTT. Translating it yields CASSYSGYTGELFF.

Ten or more counts support this clonotype. One junction end does not reproduce the germline sequence, and a read error may be involved. The gene calls are TRBV3-1 and TRBJ2-7; D uncertain. The germline gives CDR1 LGHDT, CDR2 YNNKEL (reference sequence). This CDR3 has 13 residues. CDR3: CASSQDWAYEQYF. In nucleotides, the CDR3 is TGCGCCAGCAGCCAAGATTGGGCCTACGAGCAGTACTTC.

This clonotype was picked up a small number of times. V and J are TRBV20-1 and TRBJ1-2; D gene ambiguous. Germline CDR1 is DFQATT and CDR2 is SNEGSKA (reference sequence). The CDR3 runs 11 residues. V dropped 4 bases and J dropped 3 bases, with 6 bases sitting between them. The CDR3 bases are TGCAGTGCTAATCCGTACTATGGCTACACCTTC. Translation: CSANPYYGYTF.

This clonotype was observed at least ten times. The chain couples TRBV5-1 to TRBJ2-1, with 10 bases lining up with TRBD2. The germline CDR1 and CDR2 sequences are SGHRS and YFSETQ. The CDR3 has 14 amino acids. Trimming cost V 4 bases and J 9 bases; bases outside gene matches: 7. The CDR3 nucleotides are TGCGCCAGCAGCACAAGCGGGAGGGCCGGTGAGCAGTTCTTC. It translates to CASSTSGRAGEQFF.

V gene TRBV11-3 combines with J gene TRBJ2-1, with D hard to call. Between the trimmed V and J ends, which lost 1 base and 12 bases, there was a span of 13 bases. CDR1 and CDR2 (germline): SGHNT, YENEEA. The CDR3 loop spans 13 amino acids. The CDR3 protein is CASSLGGSMGQFF. DNA for the CDR3: TGTGCCAGCAGCTTAGGGGGTTCGATGGGGCAGTTCTTC. Using reference TRBV11-3 and TRBJ2-1 for the parts outside the CDR3, the full variable domain is EAGVVQSPRYKIIEKKQPVAFWCNPISGHNTLYWYLQNLGQGPELLIRYENEEAVDDSQLPKDRFSAERLKGVDSTLKIQPAELGDSAVYLCASSLGGSMGQFFGPGTRLTVL.

The CDR3 sequence is CASSYELAGGPYQETQYF. As DNA, the CDR3 is TGTGCCAGCAGTTACGAACTAGCGGGGGGACCGTACCAAGAGACCCAGTACTTC. The V gene is TRBV6-5, the J gene TRBJ2-5; 12 bases are shared with TRBD2. Germline V CDR1 and CDR2: MNHEY, SVGAGI. J was trimmed by 0 bases and V by 2 bases; bases with no gene match: 7. The CDR3 is made up of 18 amino acids.

This clonotype was seen a handful of times. The J gene is TRBJ2-2, the V gene TRBV6-5; D could derive from TRBD1 or TRBD2 (6 bases each). V lost 0 bases to trimming and J lost 2 bases, with 10 bases between them. The CDR3 consists of 16 residues. Germline CDR1 MNHEY, CDR2 SVGAGI. CDR3 sequence reads: CASSYSGGGNTGELFF. CDR3 nucleotide sequence: TGTGCCAGCAGTTACTCGGGGGGCGGAAACACCGGGGAGCTGTTTTTT.

The chain recombines TRBV6-5 with TRBJ2-7; TRBD1 matches 7 bases. This CDR3 spans 14 amino acids. The trim removed 2 bases at V and 5 bases at J, leaving 6 bases unmatched. Looked up from germline, CDR1 is MNHEY and CDR2 is SVGAGI. CDR3 in amino acids: CASSYTPQGDEQYF. In nucleotides, the CDR3 is TGTGCCAGCAGTTACACCCCCCAGGGGGACGAGCAGTACTTC.

This chain joins TRBV7-2 and TRBJ1-2; D gene ambiguous. The germline V gene encodes CDR1 SGHTA and CDR2 FQGNSA. This CDR3 has 14 amino acids. V lost 1 base to trimming and J lost 8 bases, with 14 bases between them. The CDR3 nucleotides are TGTGCCAGCAGCTTAGTAGGTGGACCTTTCGGCTACACCTTC. Its translation is CASSLVGGPFGYTF.

The V and J genes are TRBV6-1 and TRBJ2-3; 10 bases are a match to TRBD2. From germline, CDR1 is MNHNS and CDR2 SASEGT. This CDR3 region has 16 residues. V shed 5 bases, J shed 2 bases, and the junction held 7 bases outside the gene matches. The CDR3 region is CASSIDSGRFTDTQYF. The CDR3 DNA follows: TGTGCCAGCAGTATAGATAGCGGGAGGTTCACAGATACGCAGTATTTT.

J is TRBJ1-2 and V is TRBV7-9; 7 positions match TRBD1. This CDR3 has 17 amino acids. Looked up from germline, CDR1 is SEHNR and CDR2 is FQNEAQ (reference sequence). With 0 bases clipped from V and 3 bases from J, the junction kept 10 bases outside the gene matches. For the CDR3, the DNA is TGTGCCAGCAGCTTAGCGATGAGGGGGCGCATCGACTATGGCTACACCTTC. As protein: CASSLAMRGRIDYGYTF.

This clonotype has only a few counts. The V gene is TRBV12-3 or TRBV12-4, the J gene TRBJ1-1, with a possible D match to TRBD1 (5 bases). This CDR3 region has 12 residues. Trimming left V 8 bases short and J 7 bases short, with 14 bases between. The CDR3 protein is CASRPVQGEAFF. The DNA of the CDR3 is TGTGCCAGCCGGCCCGTGCAGGGTGAAGCTTTCTTT.

This chain connects TRBV20-1 to TRBJ1-1; TRBD1 is a possible D gene (5 bases). V shed 0 bases and J shed 5 bases, with 10 bases lying between them. Germline CDR1 reads DFQATT; CDR2 reads SNEGSKA (reference sequence). The CDR3 contains 13 residues. CDR3 coding DNA: TGCAGTGCTAGAGATGGGACGGTTACTGAAGCTTTCTTT. Protein product: CSARDGTVTEAFF.

This clonotype was detected ten times or more. This sequence joins TRBV4-1 and TRBJ1-3; D is unresolved. Trimming cost V 1 base and J 2 bases, with 6 bases left between them. This CDR3 has 14 residues. Germline V lookup: CDR1 MGHRA, CDR2 YSYEKL. CDR3 bases: TGCGCCAGCAGCCAAGTCATAGCTGGAAACACCATATATTTT. It translates to CASSQVIAGNTIYF.

This clonotype was observed a handful of times. J is TRBJ2-3 and V is TRBV5-1; D is unclear. The CDR3 is made up of 18 amino acids. CDR1 and CDR2 from the germline V gene are SGHRS and YFSETQ. The V gene lost 5 bases and the J gene lost 4 bases, with 26 bases spanning the gap. DNA of the CDR3: TGCGCCAGCAGACACCGGCCTCGCGAACCTGTCTTCGCAGATACGCAGTATTTT. Amino acids: CASRHRPREPVFADTQYF.

This clonotype has just a few counts. The genes are TRBV20-1 and TRBJ2-2; the D gene is possibly TRBD1 (6 bases). Germline CDR1 and CDR2: DFQATT and SNEGSKA (reference sequence). The length of the CDR3 is 13 residues. Trimming cost V 8 bases and J 3 bases, with 13 bases left between them. The DNA for the CDR3 is TGCAGTCCGATCAGGACAGACACCGGGGAGCTGTTTTTT. Translating it yields CSPIRTDTGELFF.

The chain combines TRBV5-1 with TRBJ2-5, with D perhaps matching TRBD1 or TRBD2 (5 bases each). The CDR3 extends over 15 amino acids. V lost 0 bases, J lost 4 bases, and 13 bases lay in between. The germline CDR1 and CDR2 sequences are SGHRS and YFSETQ. The CDR3 here is CASSLVGRAPETQYF. As DNA, the CDR3 is TGCGCCAGCAGCTTGGTGGGACGGGCTCCAGAGACCCAGTACTTC.

There are a few counts of this clonotype. The CDR3 loop reads CASSYLGQGTGYGYTF. In DNA form, the CDR3 reads TGTGCCAGCAGTTACCTAGGACAGGGGACGGGCTATGGCTACACCTTC. The rearrangement joins TRBV6-5 to TRBJ1-2; TRBD1 aligns across 9 bases. From germline, CDR1 is MNHEY and CDR2 SVGAGI. V dropped 2 bases and J dropped 4; count of bases not matched to a gene: 8. This CDR3 comprises 16 residues.

This clonotype was counted a few times. This sequence joins TRBV5-1 and TRBJ2-2, with 11 bases identical to TRBD1. Per the germline V gene, CDR1 is SGHRS and CDR2 is YFSETQ. The CDR3 totals 16 residues. J gave up 7 bases and V 3 bases, and 8 bases lay outside the gene matches. The CDR3 nucleotides read TGCGCCAGCAGCTCAGGACGGACAGGGGGCATCGGGGAGCTGTTTTTT. It is translated as CASSSGRTGGIGELFF. The variable domain in full, completed from reference TRBV5-1 and TRBJ2-2, reads KAGVTQTPRYLIKTRGQQVTLSCSPISGHRSVSWYQQTPGQGLQFLFEYFSETQRNKGNFPGRFSGRQFSNSRSEMNVSTLELGDSALYLCASSSGRTGGIGELFFGEGSRLTVL.

V gene TRBV7-2 combines with J gene TRBJ2-7, with 7 bases matching TRBD2. The CDR3 is 15 amino acids. With 3 bases clipped from V and 2 bases from J, the junction kept 7 bases outside the gene matches. Germline CDR1 SGHTA, CDR2 FQGNSA. CDR3 residues: CASSLAPSGPYEQYF. CDR3 coding DNA: TGTGCCAGCAGCTTGGCTCCTAGCGGACCCTACGAGCAGTACTTC.

This clonotype was counted a few times. The chain employs TRBV25-1 and TRBJ1-5; D uncertain. CDR1 is MGHDK, CDR2 SYGVNS, per germline. The V end lost 1 base, the J end lost 1 base, and 5 bases lay between the germline ends. The CDR3 length is 14 residues. The CDR3 loop reads CASSEFQSNQPQHF. CDR3 sequence (DNA): TGTGCCAGCAGTGAATTTCAGAGCAATCAGCCCCAGCATTTT.